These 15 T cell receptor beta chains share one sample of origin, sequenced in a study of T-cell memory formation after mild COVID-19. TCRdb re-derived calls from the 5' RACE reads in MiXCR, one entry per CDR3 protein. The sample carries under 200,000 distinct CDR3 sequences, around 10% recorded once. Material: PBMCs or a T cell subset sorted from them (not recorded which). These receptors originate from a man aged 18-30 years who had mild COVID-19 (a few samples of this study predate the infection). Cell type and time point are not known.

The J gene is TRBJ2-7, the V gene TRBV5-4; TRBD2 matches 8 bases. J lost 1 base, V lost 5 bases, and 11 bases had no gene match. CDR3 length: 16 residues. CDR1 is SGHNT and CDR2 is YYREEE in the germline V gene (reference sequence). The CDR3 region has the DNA TGTGCCAGCAGTCTGGTGCGGGGGGAAGGTTCCTACGAGCAGTACTTC. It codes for CASSLVRGEGSYEQYF.

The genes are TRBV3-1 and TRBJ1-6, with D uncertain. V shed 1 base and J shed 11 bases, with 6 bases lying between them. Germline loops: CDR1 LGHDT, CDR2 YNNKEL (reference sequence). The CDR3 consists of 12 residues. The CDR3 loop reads CASSQGKAPLHF. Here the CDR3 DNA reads TGTGCCAGCAGCCAAGGGAAAGCACCCCTCCACTTT.

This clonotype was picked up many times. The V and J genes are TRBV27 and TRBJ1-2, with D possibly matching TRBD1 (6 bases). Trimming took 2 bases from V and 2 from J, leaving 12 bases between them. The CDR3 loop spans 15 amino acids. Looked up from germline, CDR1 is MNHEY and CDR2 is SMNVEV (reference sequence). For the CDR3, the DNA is TGTGCCAGCAGTTTAGCAGCAGGGGCCAACTATGGCTACACCTTC. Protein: CASSLAAGANYGYTF.

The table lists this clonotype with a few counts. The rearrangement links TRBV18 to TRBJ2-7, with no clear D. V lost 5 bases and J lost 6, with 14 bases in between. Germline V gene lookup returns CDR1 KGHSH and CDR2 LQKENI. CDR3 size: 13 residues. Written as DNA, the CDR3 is TGTGCCAGCTCATCACGAGACGAGAGCGAGCAGTACTTC. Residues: CASSSRDESEQYF.

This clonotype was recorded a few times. CDR3 coding DNA: TGTGCCACCAGGGGGACAGGGGACACTGAAGCTTTCTTT. It translates to CATRGTGDTEAFF. The rearrangement joins TRBV24-1 to TRBJ1-1; 10 nucleotides align to TRBD1. Unmatched junction bases numbered 1, after V lost 7 bases and J lost 3 bases. The CDR3 contains 13 residues. Germline CDR1 is KGHDR and CDR2 is SFDVKD.

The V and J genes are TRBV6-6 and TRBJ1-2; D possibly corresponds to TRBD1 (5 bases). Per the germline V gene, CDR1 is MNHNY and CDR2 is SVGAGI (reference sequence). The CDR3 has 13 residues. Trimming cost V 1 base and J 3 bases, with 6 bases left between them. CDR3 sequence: CASSYLGDYGYTF. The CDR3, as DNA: TGTGCCAGCAGTTACTTGGGGGACTATGGCTACACCTTC.

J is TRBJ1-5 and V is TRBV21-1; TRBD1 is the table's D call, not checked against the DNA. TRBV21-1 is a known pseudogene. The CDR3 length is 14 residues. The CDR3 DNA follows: TGTGCCAGCACCCACAGGGGGCGCCGTCAGCCCCAGCATTTT. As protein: CASTHRGRRQPQHF.

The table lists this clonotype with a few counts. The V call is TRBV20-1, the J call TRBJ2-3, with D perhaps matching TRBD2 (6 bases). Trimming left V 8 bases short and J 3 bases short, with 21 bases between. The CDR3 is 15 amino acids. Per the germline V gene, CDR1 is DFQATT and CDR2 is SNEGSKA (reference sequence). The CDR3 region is CSTSRQLAGTDTQYF. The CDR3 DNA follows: TGCAGTACCTCCCGACAGTTGGCGGGGACAGATACGCAGTATTTT.

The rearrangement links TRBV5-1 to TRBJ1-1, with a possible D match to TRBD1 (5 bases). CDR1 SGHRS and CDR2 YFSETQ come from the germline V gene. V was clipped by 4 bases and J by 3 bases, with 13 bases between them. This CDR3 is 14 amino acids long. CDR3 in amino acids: CASSPSLGDTEAFF. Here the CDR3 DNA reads TGCGCCAGCAGCCCCAGTCTAGGGGACACTGAAGCTTTCTTT.

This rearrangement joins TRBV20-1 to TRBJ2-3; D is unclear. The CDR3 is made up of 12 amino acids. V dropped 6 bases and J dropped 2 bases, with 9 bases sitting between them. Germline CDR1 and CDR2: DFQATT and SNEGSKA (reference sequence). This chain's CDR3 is CSATDTTDTQYF. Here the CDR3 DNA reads TGCAGTGCAACCGACACCACAGATACGCAGTATTTT.

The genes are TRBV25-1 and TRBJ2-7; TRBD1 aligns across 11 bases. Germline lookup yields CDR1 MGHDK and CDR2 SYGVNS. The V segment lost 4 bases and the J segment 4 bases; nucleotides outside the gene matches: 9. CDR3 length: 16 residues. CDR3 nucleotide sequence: TGTGCCAGCAGTGCCCCGCCGGGACAGGGGGATTACGAGCAGTACTTC. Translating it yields CASSAPPGQGDYEQYF.

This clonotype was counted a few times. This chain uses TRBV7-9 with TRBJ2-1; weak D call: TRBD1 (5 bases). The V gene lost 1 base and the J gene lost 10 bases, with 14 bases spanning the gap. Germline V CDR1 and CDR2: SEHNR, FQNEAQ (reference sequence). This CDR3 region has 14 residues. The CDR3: CASSLGDSLEEQFF. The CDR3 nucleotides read TGTGCCAGCAGCTTAGGTGACAGCCTAGAGGAGCAGTTCTTC.

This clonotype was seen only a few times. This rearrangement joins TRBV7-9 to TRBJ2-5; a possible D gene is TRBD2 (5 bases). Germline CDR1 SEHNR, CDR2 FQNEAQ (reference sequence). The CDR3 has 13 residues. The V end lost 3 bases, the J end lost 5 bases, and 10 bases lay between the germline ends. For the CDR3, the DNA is TGTGCCAGCAGCTTGAGGGATAGGGAGACCCAGTACTTC. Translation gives CASSLRDRETQYF. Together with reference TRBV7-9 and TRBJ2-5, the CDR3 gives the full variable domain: DTGVSQNPRHKITKRGQNVTFRCDPISEHNRLYWYRQTLGQGPEFLTYFQNEAQLEKSRLLSDRFSAERPKGSFSTLEIQRTEQGDSAMYLCASSLRDRETQYFGPGTRLLVL.

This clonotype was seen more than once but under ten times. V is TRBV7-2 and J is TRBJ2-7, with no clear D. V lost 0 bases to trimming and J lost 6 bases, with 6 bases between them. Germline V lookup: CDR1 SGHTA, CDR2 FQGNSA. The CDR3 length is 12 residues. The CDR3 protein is CASSLAPGEQYV. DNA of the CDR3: TGTGCCAGCAGCTTAGCGCCTGGCGAGCAGTACGTC.

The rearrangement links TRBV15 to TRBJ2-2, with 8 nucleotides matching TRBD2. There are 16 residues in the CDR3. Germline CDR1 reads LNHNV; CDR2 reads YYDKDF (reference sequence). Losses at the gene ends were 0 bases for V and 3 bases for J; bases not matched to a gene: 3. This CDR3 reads CATSRDGGGYTGELFF. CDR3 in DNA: TGTGCCACCAGCAGAGATGGCGGGGGGTACACCGGGGAGCTGTTTTTT.